The following is a T cell receptor beta chain sequence with its context. Its cognate antigen is unknown. The CDR3 extends over 15 amino acids. Per germline, CDR1 SGHRS and CDR2 YFSETQ. The V segment lost 2 bases and the J segment 2 bases; nucleotides outside the gene matches: 6. This cohort consisted of healthy bone marrow donors. The primer mix had 60 Vbeta and 13 Jbeta primers. The protocol was immunoSEQ multiplex PCR, while the TCRdb copy is restricted to in-frame clones and leaves out a portion. The table has approximately 190,000 clones, around four fifths seen once. These data belong to a study of cytomegalovirus exposure and HLA in healthy donors. Study-level findings and limits: CMV serostatus was the sole immune exposure information available.

The material sequenced was PBMCs. The source of this sequence is a woman aged 50 to 65 in good health and CMV-seropositive. This rearrangement joins TRBV5-1 to TRBJ1-2, with 7 bases identical to TRBD1. The CDR3, as DNA: TGCGCCAGCAGCTTCCATTTACAGGGGAACTATGGCTACACCTTC. This sequence encodes CASSFHLQGNYGYTF.